The sequence of this T cell receptor (beta chain) was determined in a study of OX40 agonist ivuxolimab in advanced cancers. The CDR3 covers 16 residues. Trimming cost V 5 bases and J 1 base; bases outside gene matches: 8. Per the germline V gene, CDR1 is LNHDA and CDR2 is SQIVND (reference sequence). Produced via immunoSEQ multiplex PCR; TCRdb's table is partial and in-frame only. The data contain 90,000 to 100,000 clones, roughly 90% of them singletons. The TCR was taken from an adult with an advanced solid tumor such as melanoma, head and neck, liver or kidney cancer. The source material was CD4+ or CD8+ T cells sorted from blood, sampled in a trial of the OX40 agonist ivuxolimab. This sequence joins TRBV19 and TRBJ2-7; 10 bases match TRBD1. Written as DNA, the CDR3 is TGTGCCAGTAGTCCGCCTCCGGGACAGGGGTCCTACGAGCAGTACTTC. Translated, it gives CASSPPPGQGSYEQYF.